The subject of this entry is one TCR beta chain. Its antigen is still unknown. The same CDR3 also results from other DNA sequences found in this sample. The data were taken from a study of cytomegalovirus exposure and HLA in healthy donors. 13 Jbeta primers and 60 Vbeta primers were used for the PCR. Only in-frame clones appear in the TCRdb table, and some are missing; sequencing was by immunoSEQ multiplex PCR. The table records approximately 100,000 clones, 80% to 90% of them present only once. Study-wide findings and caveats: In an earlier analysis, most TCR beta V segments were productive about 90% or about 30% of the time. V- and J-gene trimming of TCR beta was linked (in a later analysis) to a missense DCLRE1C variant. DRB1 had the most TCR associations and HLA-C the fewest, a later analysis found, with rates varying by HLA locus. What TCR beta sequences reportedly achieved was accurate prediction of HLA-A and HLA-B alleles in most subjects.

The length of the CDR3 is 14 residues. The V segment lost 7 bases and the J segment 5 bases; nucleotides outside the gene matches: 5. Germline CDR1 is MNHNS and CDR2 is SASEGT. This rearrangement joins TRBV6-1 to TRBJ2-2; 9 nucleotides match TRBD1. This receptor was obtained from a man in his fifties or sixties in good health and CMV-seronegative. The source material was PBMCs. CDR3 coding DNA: TGTGCCAGCAACCGGGACAGGGAGACCGGGGAGCTGTTTTTT. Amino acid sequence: CASNRDRETGELFF.